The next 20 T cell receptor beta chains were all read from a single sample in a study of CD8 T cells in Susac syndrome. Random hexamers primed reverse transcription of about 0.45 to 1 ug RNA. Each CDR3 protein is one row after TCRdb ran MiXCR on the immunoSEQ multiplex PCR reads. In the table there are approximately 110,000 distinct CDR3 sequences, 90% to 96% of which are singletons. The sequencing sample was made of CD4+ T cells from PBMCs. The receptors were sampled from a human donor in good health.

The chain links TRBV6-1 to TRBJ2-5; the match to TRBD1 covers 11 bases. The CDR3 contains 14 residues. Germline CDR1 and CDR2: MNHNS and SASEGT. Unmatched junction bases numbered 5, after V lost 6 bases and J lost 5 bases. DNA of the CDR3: TGTGCCAGCAGGGACAGGGGGCGTACGGAGACCCAGTACTTC. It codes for CASRDRGRTETQYF.

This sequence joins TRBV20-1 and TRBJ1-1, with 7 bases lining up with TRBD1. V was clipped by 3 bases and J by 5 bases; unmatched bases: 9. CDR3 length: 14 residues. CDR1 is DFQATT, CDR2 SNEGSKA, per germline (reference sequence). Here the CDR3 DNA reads TGCAGTGCTAGTCGACAGGGAGTAGGTACTGAAGCTTTCTTT. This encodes CSASRQGVGTEAFF.

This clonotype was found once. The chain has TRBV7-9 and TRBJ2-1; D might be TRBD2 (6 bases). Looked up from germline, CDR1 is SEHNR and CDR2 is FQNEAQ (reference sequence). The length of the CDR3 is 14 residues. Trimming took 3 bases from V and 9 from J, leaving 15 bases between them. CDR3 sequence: CASSLLAQVGEQFF. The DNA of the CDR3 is TGTGCCAGCAGCTTGCTAGCGCAGGTCGGTGAGCAGTTCTTC.

For the CDR3, the DNA is TGCGCCAGCAGCTTAGAGGCGGACAGGGGACACGAGCAGTACTTC. It yields the protein CASSLEADRGHEQYF. The V and J genes are TRBV5-1 and TRBJ2-7; TRBD1 agrees at 9 bases. CDR3 size: 15 residues. The germline CDR1 and CDR2 sequences are SGHRS and YFSETQ. J lost 5 bases, V lost 2 bases, and 8 bases had no gene match.

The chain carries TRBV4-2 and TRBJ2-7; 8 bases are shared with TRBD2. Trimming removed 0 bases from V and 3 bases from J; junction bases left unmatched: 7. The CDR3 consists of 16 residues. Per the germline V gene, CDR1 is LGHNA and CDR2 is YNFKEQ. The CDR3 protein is CASSQDLRLAGYEQYF. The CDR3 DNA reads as TGTGCCAGCAGCCAAGATCTTCGGCTAGCGGGCTACGAGCAGTACTTC.

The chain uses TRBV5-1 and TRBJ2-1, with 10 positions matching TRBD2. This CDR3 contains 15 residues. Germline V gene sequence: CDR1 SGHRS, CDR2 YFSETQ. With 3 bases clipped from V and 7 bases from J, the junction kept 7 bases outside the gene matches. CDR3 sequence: CASSSGTSDRNEQFF. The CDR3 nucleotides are TGCGCCAGCAGCTCCGGGACTAGCGATAGGAATGAGCAGTTCTTC. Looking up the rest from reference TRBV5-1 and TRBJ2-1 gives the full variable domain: KAGVTQTPRYLIKTRGQQVTLSCSPISGHRSVSWYQQTPGQGLQFLFEYFSETQRNKGNFPGRFSGRQFSNSRSEMNVSTLELGDSALYLCASSSGTSDRNEQFFGPGTRLTVL.

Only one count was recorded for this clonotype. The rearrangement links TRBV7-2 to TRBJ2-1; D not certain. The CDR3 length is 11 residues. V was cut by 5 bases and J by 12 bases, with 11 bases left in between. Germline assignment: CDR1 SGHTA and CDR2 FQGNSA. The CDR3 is CASSQSQVQFF. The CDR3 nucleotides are TGTGCCAGCAGCCAATCGCAAGTGCAGTTCTTC.

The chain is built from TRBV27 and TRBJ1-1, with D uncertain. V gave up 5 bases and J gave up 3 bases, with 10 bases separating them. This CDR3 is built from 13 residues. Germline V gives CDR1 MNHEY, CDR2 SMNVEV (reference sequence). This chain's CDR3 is CASSARFDTEAFF. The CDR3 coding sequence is TGTGCCAGCAGTGCTCGATTCGACACTGAAGCTTTCTTT.

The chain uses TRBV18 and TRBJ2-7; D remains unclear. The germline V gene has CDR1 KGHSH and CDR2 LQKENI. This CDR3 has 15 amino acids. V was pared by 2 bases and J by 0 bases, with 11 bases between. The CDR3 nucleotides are TGTGCCAGCTCACCAAGCCAGAGTAGCTCCTACGAGCAGTACTTC. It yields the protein CASSPSQSSSYEQYF.

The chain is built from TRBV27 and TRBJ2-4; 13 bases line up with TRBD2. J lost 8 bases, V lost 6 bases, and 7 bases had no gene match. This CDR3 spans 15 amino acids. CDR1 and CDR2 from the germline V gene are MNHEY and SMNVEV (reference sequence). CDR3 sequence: CASSGTSGTRYIQYF. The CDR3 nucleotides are TGTGCCAGCAGCGGGACTAGCGGGACACGATACATTCAGTACTTC.

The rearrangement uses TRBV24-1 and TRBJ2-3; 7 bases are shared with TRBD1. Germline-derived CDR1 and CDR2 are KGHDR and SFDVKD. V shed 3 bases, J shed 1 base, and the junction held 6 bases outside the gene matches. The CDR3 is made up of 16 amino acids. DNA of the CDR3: TGTGCCACCAGTGATCGCCGGGACAGCGGCACAGATACGCAGTATTTT. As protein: CATSDRRDSGTDTQYF.

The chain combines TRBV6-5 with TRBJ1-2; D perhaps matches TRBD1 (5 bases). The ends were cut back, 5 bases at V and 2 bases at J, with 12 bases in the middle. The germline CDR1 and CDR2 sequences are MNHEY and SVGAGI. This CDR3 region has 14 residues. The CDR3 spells CASSPKPGNYGYTF. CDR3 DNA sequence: TGTGCCAGCAGTCCTAAGCCAGGGAACTATGGCTACACCTTC.

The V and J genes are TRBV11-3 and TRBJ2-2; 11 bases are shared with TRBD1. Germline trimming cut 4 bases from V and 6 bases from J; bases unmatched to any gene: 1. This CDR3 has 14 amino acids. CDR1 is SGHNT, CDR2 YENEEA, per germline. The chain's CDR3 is CASSWGQGAGELFF. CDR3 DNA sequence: TGTGCCAGCAGCTGGGGACAGGGGGCCGGGGAGCTGTTTTTT.

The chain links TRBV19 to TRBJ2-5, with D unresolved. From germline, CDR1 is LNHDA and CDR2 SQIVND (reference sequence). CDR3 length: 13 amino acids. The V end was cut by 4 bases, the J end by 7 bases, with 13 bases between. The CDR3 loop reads CASSTPEVGTQYF. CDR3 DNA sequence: TGTGCCAGTAGTACTCCCGAAGTCGGGACCCAGTACTTC.

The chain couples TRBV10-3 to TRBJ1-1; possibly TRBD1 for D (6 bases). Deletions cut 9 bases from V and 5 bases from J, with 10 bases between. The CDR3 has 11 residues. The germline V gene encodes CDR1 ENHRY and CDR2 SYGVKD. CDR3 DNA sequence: TGTGCCATAGGGAGGGGGACTGAAGCTTTCTTT. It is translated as CAIGRGTEAFF.

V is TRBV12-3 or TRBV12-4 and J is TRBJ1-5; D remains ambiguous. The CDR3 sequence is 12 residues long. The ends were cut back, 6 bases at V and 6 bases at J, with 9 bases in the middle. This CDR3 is CASSLRVQPQHF. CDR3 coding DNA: TGTGCCAGCAGCTTAAGGGTTCAGCCCCAGCATTTT.

CDR3 in amino acids: CASRGIENTGELFF. CDR3 sequence (DNA): TGTGCCAGCCGGGGGATAGAGAACACCGGGGAGCTGTTTTTT. V gene TRBV7-3 combines with J gene TRBJ2-2, with D possibly being TRBD2 (6 bases). Trimming left V 8 bases short and J 1 base short, with 11 bases between. Germline V lookup: CDR1 SGHTA, CDR2 FQGTGA. This CDR3 is built from 14 residues.

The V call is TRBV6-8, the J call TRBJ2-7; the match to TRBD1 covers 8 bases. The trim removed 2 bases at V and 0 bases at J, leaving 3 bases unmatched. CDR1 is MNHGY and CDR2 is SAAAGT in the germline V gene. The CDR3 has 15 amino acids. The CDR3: CASSYVGQGSYEQYF. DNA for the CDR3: TGTGCCAGCAGTTACGTAGGACAGGGCTCCTACGAGCAGTACTTC.

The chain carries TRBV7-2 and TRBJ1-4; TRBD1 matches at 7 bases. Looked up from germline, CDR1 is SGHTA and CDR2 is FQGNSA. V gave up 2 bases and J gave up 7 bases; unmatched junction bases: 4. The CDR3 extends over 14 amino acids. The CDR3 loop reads CASSLQYRGEKLFF. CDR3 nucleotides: TGTGCCAGCAGCTTACAGTACAGGGGTGAAAAACTGTTTTTT.

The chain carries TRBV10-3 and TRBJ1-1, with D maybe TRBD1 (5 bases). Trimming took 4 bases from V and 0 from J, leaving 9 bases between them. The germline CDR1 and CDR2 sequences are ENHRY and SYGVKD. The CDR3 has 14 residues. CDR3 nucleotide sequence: TGTGCCATCAGTGGGTCAGGGCTGAACACTGAAGCTTTCTTT. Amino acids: CAISGSGLNTEAFF.